This entry concerns a single TCR beta chain. V shed 6 bases, J shed 2 bases, and the junction held 8 bases outside the gene matches. Germline V gives CDR1 LNHDA, CDR2 SQIVND (reference sequence). This CDR3 contains 15 residues. This sample was taken from a study of blood T cell repertoires in COVID-19. Study information: Acute and convalescent COVID-19 specimens originated in the United States, Italy and Spain. Sample material is recorded as cDNA or gDNA derived from T cells, B-cell-depleted T cells, or PBMCs.

Generated by immunoSEQ multiplex PCR, the TCRdb table keeps only in-frame clones and is missing some. Of about 160,000 clones listed, approximately 93% are singletons. The chain uses TRBV19 and TRBJ1-1, with TRBD1 matching 8 bases. The sequenced sample consisted of peripheral blood. The clonotype was recovered from an older woman with COVID-19, enrolled during active disease. In DNA, the CDR3 is TGTGCCAGTAGCCAGGGGGCGCGGGGAAACACTGAAGCTTTCTTT. Its protein is CASSQGARGNTEAFF.